The 21 T cell receptor beta chains reported below all come from one sample, sequenced in a study of Ad26.COV2.S vaccination and SARS-CoV-2 variants. Indicated treatment: around 19 received Ad26.COV2.S at low or high dose, single or two shots; about 5 received placebo; per-sample allocation not given. All samples were drawn on day 63, counting from the first vaccine or placebo injection. The method was immunoSEQ multiplex PCR; TCRdb's version includes in-frame clones alone and lacks a portion of them. The sample carries 350,000 to 500,000 clones, less than 95% recorded once. This sample comprised peripheral blood, obtained in a trial of Ad26.COV2.S vaccine versus placebo. These receptors originate from a person aged 18-65 years who received the Ad26.COV2.S COVID-19 vaccine or a placebo.

V usage is TRBV19 and J usage is TRBJ1-2, with TRBD1 identical over 8 bases. Looked up from germline, CDR1 is LNHDA and CDR2 is SQIVND (reference sequence). J gave up 5 bases and V 4 bases, and 6 bases lay outside the gene matches. CDR3 length: 14 residues. In nucleotides, the CDR3 is TGTGCCAGTAGTACCGGACAGGGTGGTTATGGCTACACCTTC. This translates into CASSTGQGGYGYTF. Drawing the rest from reference TRBV19 and TRBJ1-2, the complete variable domain is DGGITQSPKYLFRKEGQNVTLSCEQNLNHDAMYWYRQDPGQGLRLIYYSQIVNDFQKGDIAEGYSVSREKKESFPLTVTSAQKNPTAFYLCASSTGQGGYGYTFGSGTRLTVV.

The chain couples TRBV3-1 (or the pseudogene TRBV3-2) to TRBJ2-5; 7 bases align to TRBD1. After removal of 1 base from V and 2 bases from J, the junction contained 4 bases not matched to a gene. From germline, CDR1 is LGHDT and CDR2 YNNKEL (reference sequence). This CDR3 contains 15 residues. This CDR3 reads CASSQGQGGQETQYF. The CDR3 bases are TGTGCCAGCAGCCAAGGACAGGGTGGACAAGAGACCCAGTACTTC.

The sample holds one count of this clone. The chain combines TRBV27 with TRBJ2-1; 7 nucleotides line up with TRBD1. This CDR3 has 16 residues. Unmatched junction bases numbered 9, after V lost 6 bases and J lost 1 base. Per germline, CDR1 MNHEY and CDR2 SMNVEV (reference sequence). The CDR3 reads CASRPTGTVSYNEQFF. CDR3 bases: TGTGCCAGCAGGCCTACCGGGACAGTTTCCTACAATGAGCAGTTCTTC.

This clone has just one count. The chain recombines TRBV18 with TRBJ2-1; possibly TRBD1 or TRBD2 for D (5 bases each). Germline CDR1 reads KGHSH; CDR2 reads LQKENI. The CDR3 has 14 amino acids. V was cut by 3 bases and J by 7 bases, with 13 bases left in between. CDR3 protein: CASSPGTPRNEQFF. DNA for the CDR3: TGTGCCAGCTCACCCGGGACCCCGAGAAATGAGCAGTTCTTC.

V and J are TRBV7-2 and TRBJ1-2, with D hard to call. This CDR3 region has 16 residues. Trimming stripped 1 base from V and 1 base from J, with 13 bases between. CDR1 and CDR2 from the germline V gene are SGHTA and FQGNSA. The CDR3 sequence: CASSLVRGLGNYGYTF. For the CDR3, the DNA is TGTGCCAGCAGCTTAGTACGTGGATTGGGTAACTATGGCTACACCTTC.

The genes are TRBV3-1 (or the pseudogene TRBV3-2) and TRBJ2-5; no definite D call. From germline, CDR1 is LGHDT and CDR2 YNNKEL (reference sequence). Trimming pared 5 bases from V and 5 bases from J, leaving 9 bases between. CDR3 length: 12 residues. The CDR3 here is CASSAPGETQYF. The CDR3, as DNA: TGTGCCAGCAGCGCCCCCGGGGAGACCCAGTACTTC.

This chain uses TRBV3-1 (or the pseudogene TRBV3-2) with TRBJ2-7; TRBD2 agrees at 10 bases. The V and J ends lost 2 bases and 6 bases, in that order; junction bases with no gene match: 7. The length of the CDR3 is 15 residues. CDR1 LGHDT and CDR2 YNNKEL come from the germline V gene (reference sequence). The CDR3 nucleotides are TGTGCCAGCAGCCAAAGACTAGCGGGCCAACCCGAGCAGTACTTC. As protein: CASSQRLAGQPEQYF.

The chain employs TRBV9 and TRBJ2-1, with D perhaps TRBD1 or TRBD2 (6 bases each). V was clipped by 0 bases and J by 15 bases, with 16 bases between them. CDR3 length: 13 amino acids. Germline lookup yields CDR1 SGDLS and CDR2 YYNGEE. The CDR3 sequence: CASSVAGGGFRFF. The CDR3 DNA follows: TGTGCCAGCAGCGTAGCCGGAGGGGGGTTCAGGTTCTTC.

The V and J genes are TRBV12-3 or TRBV12-4 and TRBJ2-7; 9 bases are shared with TRBD2. V was pared by 3 bases and J by 6 bases, with 3 bases of the junction left unmatched. The CDR3 spans 13 residues. For the CDR3, the DNA is TGTGCCAGCAGTTTTGCTAGCGGGACCGAGCAGTACTTC. It encodes CASSFASGTEQYF.

This clone was picked up a small number of times. The chain joins TRBV19 to TRBJ2-6; D possibly corresponds to TRBD2 (5 bases). Germline V CDR1 and CDR2: LNHDA, SQIVND (reference sequence). This CDR3 is built from 16 residues. V lost 1 base, J lost 3 bases, and 10 bases lay in between. In DNA, the CDR3 is TGTGCCAGTAGTATAGGCGAAGGGAGTGGGGCCAACGTCCTGACTTTC. This translates into CASSIGEGSGANVLTF.

The V gene is TRBV6-5, the J gene TRBJ2-5; a weak D match, TRBD2 (6 bases). The V gene lost 5 bases and the J gene lost 2 bases, with 9 bases spanning the gap. Looked up from germline, CDR1 is MNHEY and CDR2 is SVGAGI. There are 13 residues in the CDR3. The DNA for the CDR3 is TGTGCCAGCAGTAGGAGCGGGCAAGAGACCCAGTACTTC. It translates to CASSRSGQETQYF.

This clone was seen only once. The chain has TRBV24-1 and TRBJ2-3; D not certain. Germline lookup yields CDR1 KGHDR and CDR2 SFDVKD. There are 16 residues in the CDR3. V lost 3 bases to trimming and J lost 0 bases, with 12 bases between them. CDR3 DNA: TGTGCCACCAGTGATCGAGGAGCTCCTAGCACAGATACGCAGTATTTT. Translated: CATSDRGAPSTDTQYF.

This clone was recorded a few times. Within the sample, other DNA sequences also encode this same CDR3. V is TRBV27 and J is TRBJ2-7; D unclear. Germline V gene data show CDR1 as MNHEY and CDR2 as SMNVEV (reference sequence). This CDR3 comprises 14 residues. Deletions cut 0 bases from V and 0 bases from J, with 6 bases between. The CDR3, as DNA: TGTGCCAGCAGTTTATCCCCCCACTCCTACGAGCAGTACTTC. Translated, it gives CASSLSPHSYEQYF.

The chain's CDR3 is CASSVEGRGVLPHEQYF. For the CDR3, the DNA is TGTGCCAGCAGCGTAGAAGGGCGGGGGGTTTTGCCGCACGAGCAGTACTTC. V is TRBV9 and J is TRBJ2-7; 8 bases fit TRBD2. The V gene end was trimmed by 0 bases and the J gene end by 5 bases; junction bases not matched to a gene: 13. From germline, CDR1 is SGDLS and CDR2 YYNGEE. The CDR3 spans 17 residues. The full variable domain, in which reference TRBV9 and TRBJ2-7 provide the parts outside the CDR3, is DSGVTQTPKHLITATGQRVTLRCSPRSGDLSVYWYQQSLDQGLQFLIQYYNGEERAKGNILERFSAQQFPDLHSELNLSSLELGDSALYFCASSVEGRGVLPHEQYFGPGTRLTVT.

The genes are TRBV4-1 and TRBJ2-7, with 9 bases aligning to TRBD1. The V and J ends lost 2 bases and 3 bases, in that order; junction bases with no gene match: 2. The germline V gene encodes CDR1 MGHRA and CDR2 YSYEKL. CDR3 size: 14 residues. The DNA of the CDR3 is TGCGCCAGCAGCCAATTGGGACAGGGCTACGAGCAGTACTTC. Translation gives CASSQLGQGYEQYF.

The chain employs TRBV4-3 and TRBJ2-7, with D maybe TRBD2 (5 bases). The CDR3 length is 13 residues. Germline-derived CDR1 and CDR2 are LGHNA and YSLEER. V lost 0 bases and J 8 bases, leaving 11 bases between the germline ends. CDR3 protein: CASSQDEGTKQYF. CDR3 sequence (DNA): TGCGCCAGCAGCCAAGATGAGGGTACAAAGCAGTACTTC.

This clone was counted a few times. CDR3 residues: CASSPTTDSYYEQYF. Here the CDR3 DNA reads TGCGCCAGCAGCCCGACAACGGACAGTTACTACGAGCAGTACTTC. The chain couples TRBV5-1 to TRBJ2-7; possible D gene TRBD1, 6 bases. With 4 bases removed from V and 3 bases from J, the gap between germline ends came to 17 bases. The germline V gene encodes CDR1 SGHRS and CDR2 YFSETQ. This CDR3 has 15 residues.

V is TRBV2 and J is TRBJ1-1, with TRBD1 matching 9 bases. This CDR3 comprises 13 residues. Germline values: CDR1 SNHLY, CDR2 FYNNEI. Trimming cost V 4 bases and J 10 bases; bases outside gene matches: 7. Written as DNA, the CDR3 is TGTGCCAGCAGTGTCGATCGACAGGGGGTAGCTTTCTTT. Its protein is CASSVDRQGVAFF.

V and J are TRBV5-1 and TRBJ2-2; D might be TRBD1 or TRBD2, each matching 5 bases. The CDR3 spans 15 residues. Germline V gene lookup returns CDR1 SGHRS and CDR2 YFSETQ. Trimming cost V 0 bases and J 4 bases, with 10 bases left between them. CDR3 in amino acids: CASSLGGVATGELFF. DNA for the CDR3: TGCGCCAGCAGCTTGGGAGGGGTTGCCACCGGGGAGCTGTTTTTT.

The V gene is TRBV4-2, the J gene TRBJ2-2; tentatively, D is TRBD2 (5 bases). This CDR3 has 18 residues. V lost 1 base to trimming and J lost 0 bases, with 15 bases between them. Per germline, CDR1 LGHNA and CDR2 YNFKEQ. The chain's CDR3 is CASSQGDSARSNTGELFF. The CDR3 DNA is TGTGCCAGCAGCCAAGGGGATAGCGCCAGGTCGAACACCGGGGAGCTGTTTTTT.

This chain joins TRBV23-1 and TRBJ2-3, with 11 bases aligning to TRBD2. TRBV23-1 is annotated as an ORF whose role is uncertain. Trimming cost V 7 bases and J 6 bases; bases outside gene matches: 9. The CDR3 covers 15 residues. The CDR3 loop is CASISSSGRNDTQYF. The CDR3 DNA follows: TGCGCCAGCATAAGTTCTAGCGGGAGGAACGATACGCAGTATTTT.